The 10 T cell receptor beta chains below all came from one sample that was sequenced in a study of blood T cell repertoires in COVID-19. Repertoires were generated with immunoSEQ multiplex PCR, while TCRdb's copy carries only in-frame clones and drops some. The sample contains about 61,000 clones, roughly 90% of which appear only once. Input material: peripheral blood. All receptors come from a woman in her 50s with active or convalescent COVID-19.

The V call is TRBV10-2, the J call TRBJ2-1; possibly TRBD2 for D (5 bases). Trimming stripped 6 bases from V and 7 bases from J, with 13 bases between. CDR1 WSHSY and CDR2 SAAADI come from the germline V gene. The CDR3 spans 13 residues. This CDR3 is CASRRELGNEQFF. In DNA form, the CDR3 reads TGCGCCAGCAGAAGGGAGTTGGGGAATGAGCAGTTCTTC.

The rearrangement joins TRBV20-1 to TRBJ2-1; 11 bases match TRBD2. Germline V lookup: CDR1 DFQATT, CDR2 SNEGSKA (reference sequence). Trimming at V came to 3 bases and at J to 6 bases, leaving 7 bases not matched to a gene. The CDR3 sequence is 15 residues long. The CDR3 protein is CSASPLAGELNEQFF. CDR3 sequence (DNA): TGCAGTGCTAGTCCACTAGCGGGAGAGCTCAATGAGCAGTTCTTC.

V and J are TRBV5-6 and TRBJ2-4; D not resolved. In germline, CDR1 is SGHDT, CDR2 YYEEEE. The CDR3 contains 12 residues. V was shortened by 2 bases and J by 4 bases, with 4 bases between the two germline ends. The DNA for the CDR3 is TGTGCCAGCAGCTTCCGGAAAAACATTCAGTACTTC. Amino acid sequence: CASSFRKNIQYF.

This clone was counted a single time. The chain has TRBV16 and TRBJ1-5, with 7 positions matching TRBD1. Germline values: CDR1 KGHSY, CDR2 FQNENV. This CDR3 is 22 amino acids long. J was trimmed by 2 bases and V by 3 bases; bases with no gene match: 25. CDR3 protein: CASSHNQGGDRENTWRNQPQHF. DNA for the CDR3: TGTGCCAGCAGCCACAACCAGGGGGGAGACAGGGAGAATACATGGCGCAATCAGCCCCAGCATTTT.

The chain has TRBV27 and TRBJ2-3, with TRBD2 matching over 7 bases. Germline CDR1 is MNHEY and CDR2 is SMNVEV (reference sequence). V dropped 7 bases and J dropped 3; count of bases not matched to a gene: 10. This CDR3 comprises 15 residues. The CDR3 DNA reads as TGTGCCAGCACCCAAGGGCGGGAGACGACAGATACGCAGTATTTT. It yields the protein CASTQGRETTDTQYF.

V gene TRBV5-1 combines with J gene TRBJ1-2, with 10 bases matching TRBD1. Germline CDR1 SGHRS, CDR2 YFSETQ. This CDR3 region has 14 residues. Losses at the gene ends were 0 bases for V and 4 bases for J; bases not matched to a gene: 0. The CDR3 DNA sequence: TGCGCCAGCAGCTTGGGGGACAGGGGCTATGGCTACACCTTC. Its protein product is CASSLGDRGYGYTF.

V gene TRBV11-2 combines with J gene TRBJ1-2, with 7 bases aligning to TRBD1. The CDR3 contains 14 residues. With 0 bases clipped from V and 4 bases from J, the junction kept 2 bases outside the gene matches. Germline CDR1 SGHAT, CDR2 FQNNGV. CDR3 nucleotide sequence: TGTGCCAGCAGCTTAGAAGGGGGCCCCTATGGCTACACCTTC. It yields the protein CASSLEGGPYGYTF.

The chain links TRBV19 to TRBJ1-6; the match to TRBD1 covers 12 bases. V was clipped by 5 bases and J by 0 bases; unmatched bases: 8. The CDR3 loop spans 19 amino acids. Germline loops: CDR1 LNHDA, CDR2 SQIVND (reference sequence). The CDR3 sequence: CASSSGTGGTSSYNSPLHF. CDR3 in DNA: TGTGCCAGTAGTTCCGGGACAGGGGGCACGAGCTCCTATAATTCACCCCTCCACTTT.

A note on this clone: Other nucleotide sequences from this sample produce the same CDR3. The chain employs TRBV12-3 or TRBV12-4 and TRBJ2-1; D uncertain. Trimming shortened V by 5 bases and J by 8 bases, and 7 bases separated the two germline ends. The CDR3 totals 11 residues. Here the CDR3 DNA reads TGTGCCAGCAGTCCCCTCGATGAGCAGTTCTTC. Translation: CASSPLDEQFF.

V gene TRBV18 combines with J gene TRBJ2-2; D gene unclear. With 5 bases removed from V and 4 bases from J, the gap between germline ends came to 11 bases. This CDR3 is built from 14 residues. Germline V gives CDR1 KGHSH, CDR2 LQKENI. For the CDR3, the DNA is TGTGCCAGCTCATCAGAGGCTGGCACCGGGGAGCTGTTTTTT. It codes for CASSSEAGTGELFF. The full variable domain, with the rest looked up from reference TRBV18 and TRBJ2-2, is NAGVMQNPRHLVRRRGQEARLRCSPMKGHSHVYWYRQLPEEGLKFMVYLQKENIIDESGMPKERFSAEFPKEGPSILRIQQVVRGDSAAYFCASSSEAGTGELFFGEGSRLTVL.